This T cell receptor (beta chain) was identified during a study of beta chain features in type 1 diabetes. General observations from the study: Among all four CD4+ subsets, Type 1 diabetes patients had TCRB CDR3s that were moderately but significantly shorter.

It was via CD45RO/CCR7/CD25/CD127/CD95/CD27 that CD4+ naive, central memory, regulatory and stem cell-like memory cells were sorted. Per the germline V gene, CDR1 is SGHVS and CDR2 is FQNEAQ. CDR3 length equals 16 residues. Between the trimmed V and J ends, which lost 5 bases and 0 bases, there was a span of 17 bases. A note on this clone: Its antigen is undetermined.

The isolated RNA, all of it, was reverse transcribed, so expressed TCRB transcripts were what got sequenced. The table came from immunoSEQ multiplex PCR; TCRdb's copy has only in-frame clones and leaves some out. The sample shows hundreds of thousands of clones, over 10% of them seen only once. The sample consisted of naive CD4+ T cells from blood. V is TRBV7-8 and J is TRBJ2-7, with D possibly being TRBD1 (6 bases). The clonotype comes from a woman under 30 with type 1 diabetes. CDR3 sequence: CASSLRSGQSSYEQYF. In DNA form, the CDR3 reads TGTGCCAGCAGCCTCAGGTCGGGACAAAGCTCCTACGAGCAGTACTTC.